This T cell receptor (beta chain) was identified during a study of blood T cells in healthy people across ages. As for the study in general: Every two T cells gave about one barcoded beta molecule via template switching.

It was with a sample-barcoded 5' primer and a J-beta primer mix that a second PCR of roughly 7 to 11 cycles was run. MiXCR was run by TCRdb on the 5' RACE reads, yielding one entry per CDR3 protein. The sample lists around 2 million distinct CDR3 sequences, around 42% occurring once. A minimum of 7 million PBMCs was isolated per sample. Remarks on this clonotype: The antigen remains undetermined.

From germline, CDR1 is SGHVS and CDR2 FNYEAQ. The V segment lost 5 bases and the J segment 6 bases; nucleotides outside the gene matches: 4. This CDR3 has 13 amino acids. The study's findings and limits: Researchers deemed the diversity estimates from one million T cells underestimates. Age brought a roughly linear fall in TCR beta diversity measured per million T cells.

Sequenced sample: blood. The receptor was isolated from a human donor in good health. The rearrangement uses TRBV7-6 and TRBJ1-2; 9 positions match TRBD1. The CDR3: CASSTGQGNGYTF. In DNA form, the CDR3 reads TGTGCCAGCAGCACGGGACAGGGTAATGGCTACACCTTC.